This T cell receptor (beta chain) was identified in a study of blood T cell repertoires in COVID-19. The CDR3 extends over 13 amino acids. Looked up from germline, CDR1 is MGHRA and CDR2 is YSYEKL. Unmatched junction bases numbered 6, after V lost 1 base and J lost 9 bases. This clone was observed once. Assay: immunoSEQ multiplex PCR; the TCRdb copy retains only in-frame clones and omits some. The table records around 130,000 clones, roughly 84% of them present only once. The source is a man in his 60s with acute or convalescent COVID-19. This chain uses TRBV4-1 with TRBJ2-7; 7 positions agree with TRBD2. The sequenced sample was peripheral blood. The CDR3 loop is CASSQGGLVGQYF. CDR3 in DNA: TGCGCCAGCAGCCAAGGAGGACTAGTGGGGCAGTACTTC.